The rows below give T cell receptor beta chains drawn from one sample of a study of cytomegalovirus exposure and HLA in healthy donors. Using immunoSEQ multiplex PCR, the repertoire was profiled, and TCRdb retains in-frame clones only, with some absent. Of 120,000 to 150,000 clones listed, 75% to 90% are singletons. Source material: PBMCs. All receptors come from a woman aged 25 to 39 in good health and CMV-seronegative. CDR3s include the opening cysteine and the closing phenylalanine or tryptophan. A D gene is named only where the DNA matches it firmly. Only part of the rows carry a size: once, few, many, or a class if the clone is expanded.

J gene	CDR3 length	clone size	D gene	V gene	CDR3 DNA	CDR3 protein
TRBJ2-7	13	-	-	TRBV5-4	TGTGCCAGCAGCTTTTCAACAGGTTACGAGCAGTACTTC	CASSFSTGYEQYF
TRBJ2-1	17	-	TRBD2	TRBV5-1	TGCGCCAGCAGCTTGGCGTGGGGGAGCGGGAGTTACAATGAGCAGTTCTTC	CASSLAWGSGSYNEQFF
TRBJ1-5	15	-	TRBD1	TRBV10-1	TGCGCCAGCAGAGACCGGGACAGGCGGGATCAGCCCCAGCATTTT	CASRDRDRRDQPQHF
TRBJ1-2	14	-	-	TRBV5-4	TGTGCCAGCAGCTTGGAAGCTGCTGGCTATGGCTACACCTTC	CASSLEAAGYGYTF
TRBJ1-4	15	-	TRBD1	TRBV9	TGTGCCAGCAGCGTAGGCGGACAGGGGGATGAAAAACTGTTTTTT	CASSVGGQGDEKLFF
TRBJ1-1	14	few	-	TRBV10-3	TGTGCCATCAGTGAGTGGACTATGAACACTGAAGCTTTCTTT	CAISEWTMNTEAFF
TRBJ2-2	16	once	TRBD2	TRBV5-1	TGCGCCAGCAGCCGGACTAGCGGGAGGGTCACCGGGGAGCTGTTTTTT	CASSRTSGRVTGELFF
TRBJ1-4	16	-	TRBD1	TRBV7-9	TGTTCCAGCAGCCCAGGGGGACCATCAACTAATGAAAAACTGTTTTTT	CSSSPGGPSTNEKLFF
TRBJ2-1	17	-	TRBD2	TRBV12-5	TGTGCTAGTGGTTTGGTACGGACTAGCGGGGGGGAAAATGAGCAGTTCTTC	CASGLVRTSGGENEQFF
TRBJ2-1	14	-	-	TRBV7-9	TGTGCCAGCAGCTTACTAGGATCGGGAAGTCGGCAGTTCTTC	CASSLLGSGSRQFF
TRBJ1-1	14	-	-	TRBV9	TGTGCCAGCAGCTATACAGGGATCGGCACTGAAGCTTTCTTT	CASSYTGIGTEAFF